The 29 T cell receptor beta chains listed next were all sequenced from one sample in a study of cytomegalovirus exposure and HLA in healthy donors. A multiplex PCR was run with 60 Vbeta primers and 13 Jbeta primers. The method was immunoSEQ multiplex PCR; TCRdb's version includes in-frame clones alone and lacks a portion of them. This sample's clone table lists around 140,000 clones. Sequencing was carried out using PBMCs. These receptors originate from a male donor in good health and CMV-seronegative.

The gene calls are TRBV18 and TRBJ1-1; no clear D. The CDR3 is made up of 17 amino acids. V lost 3 bases and J 3 bases, leaving 20 bases between the germline ends. From germline, CDR1 is KGHSH and CDR2 LQKENI. The CDR3 protein is CASSPPAPDLGYTEAFF. The CDR3 DNA sequence: TGTGCCAGCTCACCTCCAGCCCCAGATCTCGGGTACACTGAAGCTTTCTTT.

J is TRBJ1-1 and V is TRBV9, with unresolved D. Germline V lookup: CDR1 SGDLS, CDR2 YYNGEE. CDR3 size: 14 residues. V shed 3 bases and J shed 0 bases, with 9 bases lying between them. The CDR3 region is CASSGTTVNTEAFF. For the CDR3, the DNA is TGTGCCAGCAGCGGCACCACAGTGAACACTGAAGCTTTCTTT.

The gene calls are TRBV29-1 and TRBJ1-6; 10 bases align to TRBD1. Trimming removed 5 bases from V and 9 bases from J; junction bases left unmatched: 4. Germline V gene sequence: CDR1 SQVTM, CDR2 ANQGSEA. The CDR3 loop spans 13 amino acids. The DNA of the CDR3 is TGCAGCGTTAGACAGGGGGCGAGTTCACCCCTCCACTTT. Translation: CSVRQGASSPLHF.

The rearrangement uses TRBV7-8 and TRBJ2-7, with D perhaps matching TRBD2 (7 bases). The CDR3 has 15 amino acids. Deletions cut 4 bases from V and 3 bases from J, with 16 bases between. Germline V CDR1 and CDR2: SGHVS, FQNEAQ. The CDR3 is CASSWGGGTGYEQYF. CDR3 in DNA: TGTGCCAGCAGCTGGGGCGGGGGCACGGGCTACGAGCAGTACTTC.

This chain connects TRBV5-1 to TRBJ2-1; TRBD2 might be the D (5 bases). V dropped 4 bases and J dropped 0 bases, with 14 bases sitting between them. CDR1 and CDR2 (germline): SGHRS, YFSETQ. This CDR3 is 16 amino acids long. CDR3 bases: TGCGCCAGCAGCCCCGTAGCGAGAAGCTCCTACAATGAGCAGTTCTTC. Encoded protein: CASSPVARSSYNEQFF.

The chain has TRBV29-1 and TRBJ2-2; 11 bases are a match to TRBD1. The CDR3 extends over 16 amino acids. V shed 6 bases and J 2 bases; nucleotides not matched to a gene: 8. CDR1 and CDR2 (germline): SQVTM, ANQGSEA. CDR3 in DNA: TGCAGCGTACCCCGGGACAGGGGGAGTAACACCGGGGAGCTGTTTTTT. Translating gives CSVPRDRGSNTGELFF.

J is TRBJ2-3 and V is TRBV5-1; the match to TRBD2 covers 8 bases. The trim removed 1 base at V and 5 bases at J, leaving 3 bases unmatched. Germline V lookup: CDR1 SGHRS, CDR2 YFSETQ. CDR3 size: 14 residues. The CDR3 DNA is TGCGCCAGCAGCTTGAGAAGCGGGGGAGATACGCAGTATTTT. Translation: CASSLRSGGDTQYF.

CDR3 DNA: TGTGCCAGTGCTACCGGGACTAGCGGATACAATGAGCAGTTCTTC. It codes for CASATGTSGYNEQFF. The chain has TRBV19 and TRBJ2-1; 11 bases align to TRBD2. The germline V gene has CDR1 LNHDA and CDR2 SQIVND (reference sequence). The CDR3 length is 15 residues. The trim removed 8 bases at V and 4 bases at J, leaving 7 bases unmatched.

The chain carries TRBV5-8 and TRBJ1-2; no clear D. With 1 base removed from V and 8 bases from J, the gap between germline ends came to 18 bases. The germline gives CDR1 SGHTS, CDR2 YDEGEE. This CDR3 region has 15 residues. The CDR3 DNA is TGTGCCAGCAGCTTGTATCTGCGCGGAGAATTAGGCTACACCTTC. It translates to CASSLYLRGELGYTF.

V and J are TRBV6-5 and TRBJ2-2; a weak D match, TRBD2 (6 bases). Germline values: CDR1 MNHEY, CDR2 SVGAGI. The length of the CDR3 is 15 residues. Trimming stripped 7 bases from V and 3 bases from J, with 15 bases between. The DNA for the CDR3 is TGTGCCAGCAACCCGGGGGTAGTAGACACCGGGGAGCTGTTTTTT. Its protein product is CASNPGVVDTGELFF.

This chain joins TRBV30 and TRBJ2-7, with TRBD2 matching 7 bases. The junction had 2 bases not matched to a gene; V was cut back by 4 bases and J by 2 bases. The CDR3 extends over 12 amino acids. Germline CDR1 is GTSNPN and CDR2 is SVGIG (reference sequence). The DNA of the CDR3 is TGTGCCTGGACTAGCGGAACCTACGAGCAGTACTTC. This encodes CAWTSGTYEQYF.

V gene TRBV5-1 combines with J gene TRBJ1-1; possible D gene TRBD1, 5 bases. Trimming cost V 4 bases and J 1 base, with 5 bases left between them. Germline V gene data show CDR1 as SGHRS and CDR2 as YFSETQ. The CDR3 sequence is 12 residues long. The CDR3 DNA reads TGCGCCAGCAGCCAGGGGAACACTGAAGCTTTCTTT. Translation: CASSQGNTEAFF.

The V gene is TRBV19, the J gene TRBJ1-2, with a tentative D call TRBD1 (6 bases). Trimming pared 7 bases from V and 0 bases from J, leaving 12 bases between. Looked up from germline, CDR1 is LNHDA and CDR2 is SQIVND (reference sequence). The CDR3 runs 14 residues. The CDR3 coding sequence is TGTGCCAGTACATCGGACAGCTCTAACTATGGCTACACCTTC. Translating it yields CASTSDSSNYGYTF.

The chain employs TRBV9 and TRBJ1-2; the D is unclear. Germline V gene lookup returns CDR1 SGDLS and CDR2 YYNGEE. V was clipped by 4 bases and J by 5 bases, with 18 bases between them. This CDR3 contains 15 residues. CDR3 in DNA: TGTGCCAGCAGCCCCCAGTCGACACTGCATTATGGCTACACCTTC. Protein: CASSPQSTLHYGYTF.

About this clone: One end of the junction varies from germline; a read error may be responsible. V is TRBV28 and J is TRBJ2-7; the match to TRBD1 covers 9 bases. This CDR3 contains 14 residues. Per the germline V gene, CDR1 is MDHEN and CDR2 is SYDVKM. In DNA form, the CDR3 reads TGTGCCAGCAGTCTATGGGGACAGGGTAACGAGCAGTACTTC. It yields the protein CASSLWGQGNEQYF.

This sequence joins TRBV7-9 and TRBJ2-5; TRBD2 matches 9 bases. The V segment lost 5 bases and the J segment 5 bases; nucleotides outside the gene matches: 6. This CDR3 has 14 amino acids. Germline assignment: CDR1 SEHNR and CDR2 FQNEAQ (reference sequence). CDR3 residues: CASSPGLALETQYF. The CDR3 DNA reads TGTGCCAGCAGCCCGGGACTAGCTCTGGAGACCCAGTACTTC. The whole variable domain, remainder taken from reference TRBV7-9 and TRBJ2-5, is DTGVSQNPRHKITKRGQNVTFRCDPISEHNRLYWYRQTLGQGPEFLTYFQNEAQLEKSRLLSDRFSAERPKGSFSTLEIQRTEQGDSAMYLCASSPGLALETQYFGPGTRLLVL.

V is TRBV7-3 and J is TRBJ1-2; D may be TRBD1 (6 bases). Germline V gene data show CDR1 as SGHTA and CDR2 as FQGTGA. Trimming took off 2 bases at V and 0 bases at J, with 13 bases between the two ends. The length of the CDR3 is 16 residues. The DNA for the CDR3 is TGTGCCAGCAGCTTAGGACAGCCGACTTCTAACTATGGCTACACCTTC. The encoded protein is CASSLGQPTSNYGYTF.

The rearrangement links TRBV27 to TRBJ1-1, with D maybe TRBD1 (5 bases). V gave up 3 bases and J gave up 4 bases, with 15 bases separating them. The CDR3 loop spans 15 amino acids. CDR1 MNHEY and CDR2 SMNVEV come from the germline V gene (reference sequence). The CDR3 protein is CASSFGGDGVTEAFF. The DNA for the CDR3 is TGTGCCAGCAGTTTCGGCGGGGACGGAGTCACTGAAGCTTTCTTT.

The rearrangement uses TRBV27 and TRBJ2-2; 7 bases agree with TRBD1. With V trimmed by 6 bases and J by 4 bases, 5 bases remained unmatched. Germline V gives CDR1 MNHEY, CDR2 SMNVEV (reference sequence). The CDR3 is 14 amino acids. CDR3 protein: CASRYNRGTGELFF. The CDR3 DNA reads as TGTGCCAGCAGGTACAACAGGGGCACCGGGGAGCTGTTTTTT.

The CDR3 DNA follows: TGTGCCTGGAGTGTCCCGAGGGATGAATACGAGCAGTACTTC. Protein product: CAWSVPRDEYEQYF. The chain recombines TRBV30 with TRBJ2-5; tentative D call: TRBD2 (5 bases). The J call may be faulty, since TRBJ2-7 better matches the DNA end. Germline values: CDR1 GTSNPN, CDR2 SVGIG (reference sequence). The CDR3 extends over 14 amino acids.

The rearrangement links TRBV7-2 to TRBJ1-1, with D tentatively TRBD1 (6 bases). The V end was cut by 5 bases, the J end by 1 base, with 11 bases between. Germline V gene data show CDR1 as SGHTA and CDR2 as FQGNSA. The CDR3 totals 14 residues. CDR3 in DNA: TGTGCCAGCAGCGGGGGCAGATGGAACACTGAAGCTTTCTTT. It yields the protein CASSGGRWNTEAFF. Full variable domain (remainder filled in from reference TRBV7-2 and TRBJ1-1): GAGVSQSPSNKVTEKGKDVELRCDPISGHTALYWYRQSLGQGLEFLIYFQGNSAPDKSGLPSDRFSAERTGGSVSTLTIQRTQQEDSAVYLCASSGGRWNTEAFFGQGTRLTVV.

V usage is TRBV15 and J usage is TRBJ2-3; 10 nucleotides align to TRBD1. With 3 bases clipped from V and 3 bases from J, the junction kept 6 bases outside the gene matches. The CDR3 runs to 16 residues. Germline values: CDR1 LNHNV, CDR2 YYDKDF (reference sequence). The CDR3 loop is CATSRGQGLVTDTQYF. The CDR3 DNA reads as TGTGCCACCAGCAGGGGACAGGGGTTGGTTACAGATACGCAGTATTTT.

This sequence joins TRBV6-6 and TRBJ2-7; 9 bases align to TRBD1. Germline V gene lookup returns CDR1 MNHNY and CDR2 SVGAGI (reference sequence). V was clipped by 10 bases and J by 4 bases; unmatched bases: 11. The CDR3 totals 14 residues. CDR3 amino acids: CATTRDRDGYEQYF. CDR3 nucleotide sequence: TGTGCCACCACCCGGGACAGGGATGGGTACGAGCAGTACTTC.

The J gene is TRBJ1-3, the V gene TRBV6-5; 8 positions match TRBD1. After removal of 7 bases from V and 4 bases from J, the junction contained 6 bases not matched to a gene. CDR1 and CDR2 from the germline V gene are MNHEY and SVGAGI. CDR3 length: 14 residues. The chain's CDR3 is CASTLDRDGNTIYF. Written as DNA, the CDR3 is TGTGCCAGCACCCTGGACAGGGACGGAAACACCATATATTTT.

The V gene is TRBV27, the J gene TRBJ2-7; 9 bases align to TRBD2. With 7 bases clipped from V and 1 base from J, the junction kept 2 bases outside the gene matches. The CDR3 length is 13 residues. Germline loops: CDR1 MNHEY, CDR2 SMNVEV (reference sequence). CDR3: CASTGLASYEQYF. DNA of the CDR3: TGTGCCAGCACTGGACTAGCGTCCTACGAGCAGTACTTC.

This sequence joins TRBV7-9 and TRBJ1-2; D perhaps matches TRBD1 (5 bases). Germline V gene lookup returns CDR1 SEHNR and CDR2 FQNEAQ (reference sequence). The CDR3 runs 15 residues. Trimming stripped 5 bases from V and 3 bases from J, with 16 bases between. CDR3: CASSLGASRDYGYTF. The CDR3 coding sequence is TGTGCCAGCAGCCTAGGGGCGTCGAGAGACTATGGCTACACCTTC. The whole variable domain, remainder taken from reference TRBV7-9 and TRBJ1-2, is DTGVSQNPRHKITKRGQNVTFRCDPISEHNRLYWYRQTLGQGPEFLTYFQNEAQLEKSRLLSDRFSAERPKGSFSTLEIQRTEQGDSAMYLCASSLGASRDYGYTFGSGTRLTVV.

The chain joins TRBV6-5 to TRBJ2-1; D gene uncertain. Trimming cost V 6 bases and J 6 bases, with 15 bases left between them. Germline V gene lookup returns CDR1 MNHEY and CDR2 SVGAGI. This CDR3 region has 14 residues. DNA for the CDR3: TGTGCCAGCAGAACCTTCACCACAACCAATGAGCAGTTCTTC. Translating it yields CASRTFTTTNEQFF.

The chain combines TRBV4-2 with TRBJ2-7; D may be TRBD1 (5 bases). The germline CDR1 and CDR2 sequences are LGHNA and YNFKEQ. Trimming took off 0 bases at V and 5 bases at J, with 14 bases between the two ends. This CDR3 is built from 15 residues. The CDR3 sequence: CASSQDAGSFNEQYF. The CDR3 nucleotides are TGTGCCAGCAGCCAAGATGCAGGGTCCTTCAACGAGCAGTACTTC.

The V call is TRBV29-1, the J call TRBJ2-1; D may be TRBD2 (5 bases). The CDR3 has 10 residues. Trimming removed 4 bases from V and 7 bases from J, with 5 bases in between. Germline V gene lookup returns CDR1 SQVTM and CDR2 ANQGSEA. CDR3 in amino acids: CSVGGNEQFF. CDR3 DNA: TGCAGCGTTGGAGGGAATGAGCAGTTCTTC.